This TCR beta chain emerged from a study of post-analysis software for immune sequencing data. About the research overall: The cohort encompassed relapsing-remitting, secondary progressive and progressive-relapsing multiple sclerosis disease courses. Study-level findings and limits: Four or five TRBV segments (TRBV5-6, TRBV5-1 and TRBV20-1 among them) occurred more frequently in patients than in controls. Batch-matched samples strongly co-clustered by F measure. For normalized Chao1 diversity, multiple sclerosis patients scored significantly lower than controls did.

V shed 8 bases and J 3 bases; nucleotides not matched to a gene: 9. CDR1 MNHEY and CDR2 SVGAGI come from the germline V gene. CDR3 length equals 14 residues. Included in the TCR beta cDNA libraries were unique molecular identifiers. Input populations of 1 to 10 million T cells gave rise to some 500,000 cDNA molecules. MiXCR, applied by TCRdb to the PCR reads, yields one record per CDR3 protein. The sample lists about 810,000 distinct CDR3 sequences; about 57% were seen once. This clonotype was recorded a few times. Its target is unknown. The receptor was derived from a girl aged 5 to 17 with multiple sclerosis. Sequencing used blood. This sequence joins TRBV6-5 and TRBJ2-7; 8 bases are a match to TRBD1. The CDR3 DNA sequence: TGTGCCAGCGCCTCCGGGACAGGCGACTACGAGCAGTACTTC. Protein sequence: CASASGTGDYEQYF.